A single T cell receptor beta chain is shown here with its context. Its antigen is unknown. The sample is drawn from a study of cytotoxic CD8 clonotypes in ibrutinib-treated CLL. Study results and limitations: Clonality increased with ibrutinib response but returned toward baseline at progression. Sustained-remission patients were sampled at different times than progressing patients were.

This table comes from immunoSEQ multiplex PCR, and its TCRdb copy is limited to in-frame clones, with some not included. The sample records about 45,000 clones, under 80% being singletons. The CDR3 runs to 14 residues. V shed 3 bases and J shed 7 bases, with 13 bases lying between them. Per germline, CDR1 MNHEY and CDR2 SMNVEV (reference sequence). This sequence was found in a human donor with chronic lymphocytic leukemia. The chain joins TRBV27 to TRBJ1-5; TRBD1 is a possible D gene (5 bases). Specimen: PBMCs, collected after 24 months of ibrutinib treatment. The CDR3 region is CASSLGGTGQPQHF. The CDR3 DNA is TGTGCCAGCAGTTTGGGTGGGACTGGACAGCCCCAGCATTTT.